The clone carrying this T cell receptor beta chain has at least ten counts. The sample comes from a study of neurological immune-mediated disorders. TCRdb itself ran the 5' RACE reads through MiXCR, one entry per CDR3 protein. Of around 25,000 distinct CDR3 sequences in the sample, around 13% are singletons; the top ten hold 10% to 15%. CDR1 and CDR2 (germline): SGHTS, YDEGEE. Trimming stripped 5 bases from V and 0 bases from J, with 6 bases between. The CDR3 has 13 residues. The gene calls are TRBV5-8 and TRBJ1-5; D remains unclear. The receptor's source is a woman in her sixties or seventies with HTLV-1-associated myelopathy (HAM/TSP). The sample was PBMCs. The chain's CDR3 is CASRENSNQPQHF. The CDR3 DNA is TGTGCCAGCAGGGAAAATAGCAATCAGCCCCAGCATTTT.